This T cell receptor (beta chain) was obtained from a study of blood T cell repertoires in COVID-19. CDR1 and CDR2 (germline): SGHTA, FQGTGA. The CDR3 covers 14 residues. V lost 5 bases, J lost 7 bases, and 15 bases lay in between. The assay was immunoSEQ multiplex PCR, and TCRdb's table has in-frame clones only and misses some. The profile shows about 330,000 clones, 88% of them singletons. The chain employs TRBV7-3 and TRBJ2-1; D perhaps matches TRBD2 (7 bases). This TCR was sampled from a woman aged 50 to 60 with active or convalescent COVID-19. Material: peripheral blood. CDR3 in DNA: TGTGCCAGCAGCCCCGAGGGGGGGTGGAATGAGCAGTTCTTC. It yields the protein CASSPEGGWNEQFF.